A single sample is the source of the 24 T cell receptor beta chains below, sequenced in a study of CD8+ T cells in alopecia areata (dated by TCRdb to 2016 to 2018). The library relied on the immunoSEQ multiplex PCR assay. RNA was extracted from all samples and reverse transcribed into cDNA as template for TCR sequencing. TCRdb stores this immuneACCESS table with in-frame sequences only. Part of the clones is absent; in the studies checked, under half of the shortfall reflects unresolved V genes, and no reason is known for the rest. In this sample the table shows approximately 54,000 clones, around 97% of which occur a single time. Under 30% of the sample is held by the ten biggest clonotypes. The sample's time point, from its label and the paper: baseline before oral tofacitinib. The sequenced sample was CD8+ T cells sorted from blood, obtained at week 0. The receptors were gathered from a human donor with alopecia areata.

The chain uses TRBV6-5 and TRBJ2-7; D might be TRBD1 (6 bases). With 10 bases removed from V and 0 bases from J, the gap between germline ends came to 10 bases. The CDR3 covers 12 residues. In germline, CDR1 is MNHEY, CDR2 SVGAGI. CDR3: CATQTGSYEQYF. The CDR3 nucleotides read TGTGCCACTCAGACAGGCTCCTACGAGCAGTACTTC.

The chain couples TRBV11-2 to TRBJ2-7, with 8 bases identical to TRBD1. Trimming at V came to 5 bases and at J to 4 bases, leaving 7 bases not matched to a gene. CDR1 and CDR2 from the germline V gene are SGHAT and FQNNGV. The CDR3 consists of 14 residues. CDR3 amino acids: CASSPGQGLYEQYF. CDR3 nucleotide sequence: TGTGCCAGCAGCCCCGGACAGGGTCTTTACGAGCAGTACTTC.

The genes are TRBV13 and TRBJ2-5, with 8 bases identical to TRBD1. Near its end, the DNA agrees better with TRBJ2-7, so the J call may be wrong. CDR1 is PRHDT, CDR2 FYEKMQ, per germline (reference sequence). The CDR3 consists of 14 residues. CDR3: CASSLGDRVYEQYF. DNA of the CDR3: TGTGCCAGCAGCTTAGGGGACAGGGTCTACGAGCAGTACTTC.

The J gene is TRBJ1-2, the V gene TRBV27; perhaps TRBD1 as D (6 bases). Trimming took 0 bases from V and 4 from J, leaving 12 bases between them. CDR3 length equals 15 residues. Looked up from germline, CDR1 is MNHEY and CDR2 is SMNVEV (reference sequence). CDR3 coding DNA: TGTGCCAGCAGTTTATCCCCCGGACAGACCTATGGCTACACCTTC. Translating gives CASSLSPGQTYGYTF.

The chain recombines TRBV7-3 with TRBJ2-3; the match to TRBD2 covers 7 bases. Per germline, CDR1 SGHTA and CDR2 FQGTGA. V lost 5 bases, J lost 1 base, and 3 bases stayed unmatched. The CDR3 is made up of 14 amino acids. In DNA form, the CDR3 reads TGTGCCAGCAGCACAAGCGGGGGCACAGATACGCAGTATTTT. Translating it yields CASSTSGGTDTQYF.

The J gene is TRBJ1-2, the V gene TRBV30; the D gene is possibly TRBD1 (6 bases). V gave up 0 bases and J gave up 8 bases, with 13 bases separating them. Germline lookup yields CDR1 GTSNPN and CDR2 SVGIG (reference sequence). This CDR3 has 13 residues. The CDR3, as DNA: TGTGCCTGGAGTGTACTTACAGGGCGAGGCTACACCTTC. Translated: CAWSVLTGRGYTF.

Here the CDR3 DNA reads TGTGCCAGCAGCACCTGGGGGAGGAGCTCCTACAATGAGCAGTTCTTC. Translated: CASSTWGRSSYNEQFF. The chain combines TRBV11-3 with TRBJ2-1; maybe TRBD2 (6 bases). The CDR3 length is 16 residues. Germline-derived CDR1 and CDR2 are SGHNT and YENEEA. Trimming took 5 bases from V and 0 from J, leaving 14 bases between them.

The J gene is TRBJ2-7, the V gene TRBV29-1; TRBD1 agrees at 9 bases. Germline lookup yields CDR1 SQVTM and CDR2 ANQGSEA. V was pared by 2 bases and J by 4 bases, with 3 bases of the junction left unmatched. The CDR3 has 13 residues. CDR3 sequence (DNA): TGCAGCGTTGAAACAGGGGGCCAATACGAGCAGTACTTC. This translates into CSVETGGQYEQYF.

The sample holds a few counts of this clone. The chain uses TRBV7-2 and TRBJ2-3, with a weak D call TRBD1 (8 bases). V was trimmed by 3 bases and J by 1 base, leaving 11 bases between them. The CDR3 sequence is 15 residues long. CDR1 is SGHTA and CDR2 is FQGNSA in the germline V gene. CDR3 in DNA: TGTGCCAGCAGCTTTACAGGGGGGGGCACAGATACGCAGTATTTT. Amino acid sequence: CASSFTGGGTDTQYF.

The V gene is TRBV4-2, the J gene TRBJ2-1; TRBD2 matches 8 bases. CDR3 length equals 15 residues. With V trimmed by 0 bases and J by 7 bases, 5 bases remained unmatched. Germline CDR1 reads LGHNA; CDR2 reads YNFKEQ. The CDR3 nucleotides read TGTGCCAGCAGCCAAGAGTCGGGGGGGCGGAATGAGCAGTTCTTC. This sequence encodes CASSQESGGRNEQFF.

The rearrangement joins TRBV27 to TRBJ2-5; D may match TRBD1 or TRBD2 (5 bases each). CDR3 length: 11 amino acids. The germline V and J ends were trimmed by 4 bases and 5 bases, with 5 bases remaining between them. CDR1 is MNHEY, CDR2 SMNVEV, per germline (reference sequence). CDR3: CASSWGETQYF. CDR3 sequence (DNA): TGTGCCAGCAGTTGGGGGGAGACCCAGTACTTC.

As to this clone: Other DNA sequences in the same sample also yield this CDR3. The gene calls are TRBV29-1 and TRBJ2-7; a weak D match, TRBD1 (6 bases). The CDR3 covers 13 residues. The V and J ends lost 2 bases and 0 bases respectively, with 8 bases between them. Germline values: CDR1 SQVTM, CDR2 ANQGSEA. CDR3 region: CSVETGSSYEQYF. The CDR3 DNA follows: TGCAGCGTTGAAACAGGGTCCTCCTACGAGCAGTACTTC.

The CDR3 DNA follows: TGCGCCAGCAGCTCCGGGACAGGGTATGAGGATGAGCAGTTCTTC. It is translated as CASSSGTGYEDEQFF. This sequence joins TRBV4-1 and TRBJ2-1, with TRBD1 matching over 9 bases. CDR3 length: 15 residues. Germline V CDR1 and CDR2: MGHRA, YSYEKL. V trimming: 5 bases; J trimming: 8 bases; junction bases outside the gene matches: 10.

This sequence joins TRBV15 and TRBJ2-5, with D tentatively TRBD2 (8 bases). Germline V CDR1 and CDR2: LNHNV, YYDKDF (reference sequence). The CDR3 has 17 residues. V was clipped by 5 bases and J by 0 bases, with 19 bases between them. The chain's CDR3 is CATSGGLGGDYQETQYF. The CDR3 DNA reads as TGTGCCACCAGCGGGGGACTAGGGGGCGATTACCAAGAGACCCAGTACTTC.

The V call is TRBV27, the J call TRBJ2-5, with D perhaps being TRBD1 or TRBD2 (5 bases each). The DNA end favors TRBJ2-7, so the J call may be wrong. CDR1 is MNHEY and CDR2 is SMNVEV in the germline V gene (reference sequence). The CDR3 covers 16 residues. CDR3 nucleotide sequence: TGTGCCAGCAGTCCCCTCCCCGGGGCAATAATGAACGAGCAGTACTTC. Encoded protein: CASSPLPGAIMNEQYF.

The CDR3 coding sequence is TGTGCCAGCAGCTCCCCGGGACATAGCTACGAGCAGTACTTC. Translation gives CASSSPGHSYEQYF. The chain is built from TRBV5-5 and TRBJ2-7; perhaps TRBD1 as D (6 bases). The V and J ends lost 3 bases and 3 bases respectively, with 13 bases between them. Germline CDR1 reads SGHKS; CDR2 reads YYEKEE (reference sequence). CDR3 length: 14 residues.

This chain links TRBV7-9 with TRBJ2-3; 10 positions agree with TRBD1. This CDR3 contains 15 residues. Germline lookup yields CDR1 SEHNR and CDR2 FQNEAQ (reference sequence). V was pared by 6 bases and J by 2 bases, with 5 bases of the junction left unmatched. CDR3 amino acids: CASSPRQGATDTQYF. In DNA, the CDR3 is TGTGCCAGCAGTCCACGACAGGGGGCCACAGATACGCAGTATTTT.

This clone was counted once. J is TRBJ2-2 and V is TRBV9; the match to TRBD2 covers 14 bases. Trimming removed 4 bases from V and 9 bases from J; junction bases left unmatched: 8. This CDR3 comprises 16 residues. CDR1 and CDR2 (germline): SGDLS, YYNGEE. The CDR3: CASSPPTSGGARELFF. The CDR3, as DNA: TGTGCCAGCAGCCCCCCGACTAGCGGGGGGGCTAGGGAGCTGTTTTTT.

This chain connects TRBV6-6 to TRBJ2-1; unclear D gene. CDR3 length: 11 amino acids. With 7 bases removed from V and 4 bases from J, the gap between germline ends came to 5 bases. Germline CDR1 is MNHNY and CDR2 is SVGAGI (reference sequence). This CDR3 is CASIQYNEQFF. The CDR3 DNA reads TGTGCCAGCATACAGTACAATGAGCAGTTCTTC.

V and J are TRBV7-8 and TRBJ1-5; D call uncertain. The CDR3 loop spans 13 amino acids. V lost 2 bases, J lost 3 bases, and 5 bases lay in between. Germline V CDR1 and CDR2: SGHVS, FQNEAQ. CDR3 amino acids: CASSLYNNQPQHF. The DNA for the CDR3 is TGTGCCAGCAGCTTATACAACAATCAGCCCCAGCATTTT.

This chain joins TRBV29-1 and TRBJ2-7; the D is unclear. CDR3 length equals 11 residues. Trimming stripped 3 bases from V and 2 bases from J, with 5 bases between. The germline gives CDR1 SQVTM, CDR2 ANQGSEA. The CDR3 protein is CSVEGPYEQYF. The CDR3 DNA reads TGCAGCGTTGAGGGTCCCTACGAGCAGTACTTC.

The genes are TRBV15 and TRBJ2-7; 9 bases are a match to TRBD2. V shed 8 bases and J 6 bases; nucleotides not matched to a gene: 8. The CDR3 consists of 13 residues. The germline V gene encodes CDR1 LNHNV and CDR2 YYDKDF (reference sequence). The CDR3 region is CATCPAGGSEQYF. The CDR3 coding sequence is TGTGCCACCTGCCCAGCGGGGGGAAGCGAGCAGTACTTC.

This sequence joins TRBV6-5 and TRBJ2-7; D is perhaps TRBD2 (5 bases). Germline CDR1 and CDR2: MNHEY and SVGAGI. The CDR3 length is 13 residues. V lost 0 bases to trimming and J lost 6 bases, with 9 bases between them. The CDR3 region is CASSYSRGFEQYF. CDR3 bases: TGTGCCAGCAGTTACTCGAGAGGGTTCGAGCAGTACTTC.

The CDR3 region is CASSLRGTVGDTQYF. CDR3 bases: TGTGCCAGCAGCCTTAGGGGGACTGTCGGGGATACGCAGTATTTT. The chain combines TRBV5-4 with TRBJ2-3, with D perhaps TRBD1 or TRBD2 (6 bases each). V was shortened by 4 bases and J by 6 bases, with 18 bases between the two germline ends. CDR1 and CDR2 from the germline V gene are SGHNT and YYREEE (reference sequence). The CDR3 has 15 amino acids.